A single sample gave rise to the 4 T cell receptor beta chains below, sequenced in a study of OX40 agonist ivuxolimab in advanced cancers. Sequenced by immunoSEQ multiplex PCR; TCRdb stores in-frame clones only, minus some. The repertoire includes 15,000 to 20,000 clones, 70% to 85% of them detected once, and roughly 17% sits in the top ten. This specimen consisted of CD4+ or CD8+ T cells sorted from blood, obtained in a trial of the OX40 agonist ivuxolimab. The origin of the receptors is an adult with an advanced solid tumor such as melanoma, head and neck, liver or kidney cancer.

The rearrangement links TRBV18 to TRBJ2-5; TRBD2 aligns across 7 bases. This CDR3 comprises 12 residues. The germline V gene has CDR1 KGHSH and CDR2 LQKENI. The CDR3 nucleotides are TGTGCTACTGAGCGGGAAGGAGAGACCCAGTACTTC. Translating gives CATEREGETQYF.

The chain has TRBV5-8 and TRBJ2-7, with TRBD2 as a possible D gene (5 bases). This CDR3 has 16 amino acids. Trimming removed 1 base from V and 0 bases from J, with 14 bases in between. Germline CDR1 SGHTS, CDR2 YDEGEE. The CDR3 is CASSLPFSGSSYEQYF. CDR3 in DNA: TGTGCCAGCAGCTTGCCTTTCTCGGGGTCCTCCTACGAGCAGTACTTC. The full variable domain, its missing parts supplied by reference TRBV5-8 and TRBJ2-7, is EAGVTQSPTHLIKTRGQQATLRCSPISGHTSVYWYQQALGLGLQFLLWYDEGEERNRGNFPPRFSGRQFPNYSSELNVNALELEDSALYLCASSLPFSGSSYEQYFGPGTRLTVT.

This clone came up once. The genes are TRBV7-8 and TRBJ1-1, with unresolved D. The germline CDR1 and CDR2 sequences are SGHVS and FQNEAQ. The CDR3 is 18 residues long. The V and J ends lost 0 bases and 1 base respectively, with 18 bases between them. Here the CDR3 DNA reads TGTGCCAGCAGCTTAGCAGTATGGGAGGGAGAATCGAACACTGAAGCTTTCTTT. This translates into CASSLAVWEGESNTEAFF.

This clone is medium-sized in the sample. The J gene is TRBJ1-3, the V gene TRBV19, with D perhaps TRBD1 (5 bases). The CDR3 length is 14 residues. The germline V gene encodes CDR1 LNHDA and CDR2 SQIVND (reference sequence). V gave up 7 bases and J gave up 4 bases, with 14 bases separating them. The chain's CDR3 is CASMDGATGNTIYF. The CDR3 DNA is TGTGCCAGTATGGACGGGGCGACGGGAAACACCATATATTTT.